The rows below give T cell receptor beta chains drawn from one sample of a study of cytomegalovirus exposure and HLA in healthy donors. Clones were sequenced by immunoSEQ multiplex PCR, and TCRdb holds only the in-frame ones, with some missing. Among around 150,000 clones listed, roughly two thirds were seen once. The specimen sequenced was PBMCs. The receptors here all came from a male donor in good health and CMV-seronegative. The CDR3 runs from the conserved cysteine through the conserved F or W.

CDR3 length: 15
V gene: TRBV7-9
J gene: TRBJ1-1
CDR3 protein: CASSPARGGEHKAFF

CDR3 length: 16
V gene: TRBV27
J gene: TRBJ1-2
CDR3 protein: CASSLSSLGGAYGYTF

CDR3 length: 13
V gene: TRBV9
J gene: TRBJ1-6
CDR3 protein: CASSVAEGSPLHF

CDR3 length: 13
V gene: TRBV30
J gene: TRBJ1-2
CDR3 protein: CAWSPDSPYGYTF

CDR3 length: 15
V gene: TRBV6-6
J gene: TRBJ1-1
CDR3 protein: CASSYSIRGNTEAFF

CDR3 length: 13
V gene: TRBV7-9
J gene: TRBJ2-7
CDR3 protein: CASSLAGPYEQYF

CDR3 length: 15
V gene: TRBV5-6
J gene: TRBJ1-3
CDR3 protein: CASSTATGNGNTIYF

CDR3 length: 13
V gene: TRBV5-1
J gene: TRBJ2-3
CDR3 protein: CASRLGGQDTQYF

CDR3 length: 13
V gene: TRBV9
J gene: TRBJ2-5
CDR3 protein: CASSVEGAETQYF

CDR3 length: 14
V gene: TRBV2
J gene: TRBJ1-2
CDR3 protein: CASRDDTGGYGYTF

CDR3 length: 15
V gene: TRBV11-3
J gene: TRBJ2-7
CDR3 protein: CASSLGPGLSYEQYF

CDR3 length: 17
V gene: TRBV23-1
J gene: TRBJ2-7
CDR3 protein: CASSPRETGTWDYEQYF